One TCR beta chain is described in this entry. This CDR3 is 16 amino acids long. In germline, CDR1 is SGHVS, CDR2 FQNEAQ. V gave up 5 bases and J gave up 2 bases; unmatched junction bases: 6. The sample originates from a study of sequential checkpoint blockade in melanoma. Turning to the study itself: First-line arms were nivolumab then ipilimumab, or the reverse, randomized 1:1. Each arm's sequence ended with maintenance nivolumab.

The protocol was immunoSEQ multiplex PCR, while the TCRdb copy is restricted to in-frame clones and leaves out a portion. The table has about 28,000 clones, around nine tenths seen once. Treatment given: randomized to nivolumab then ipilimumab (arm A) or the reverse (arm B). DNA-damaging chemotherapy had not been given to any patient beforehand. From thawed PBMCs, live CD3+CD8+ cells negative for CD19 and CD56 were sorted. This TCR was sampled from a human donor with melanoma. The rearrangement uses TRBV7-8 and TRBJ2-5; 12 bases are shared with TRBD2. The sequences come from CD8+ T cells sorted from blood (inferred from file names), collected from a patient given nivolumab and ipilimumab in sequence. DNA for the CDR3: TGTGCCAGCAGCCTACGACTAGCGGGAGTTCAAGAGACCCAGTACTTC. Translating gives CASSLRLAGVQETQYF.